These 4 T cell receptor beta chains originate from one sample sequenced in a study of blood T cell repertoires in COVID-19. Measured with immunoSEQ multiplex PCR; TCRdb has only the in-frame clones, and not every one. The profile covers 180,000 or so clones, with approximately 88% appearing a single time and 5.5% to 8% taken by the ten largest. Sequencing was carried out using peripheral blood. These receptors came from a woman aged 40 to 49 with COVID-19, enrolled during active disease.

This clone has just a few counts. This chain uses TRBV2 with TRBJ1-5, with 9 bases identical to TRBD1. V gave up 6 bases and J gave up 2 bases; unmatched junction bases: 8. The CDR3 has 16 residues. Germline V gene lookup returns CDR1 SNHLY and CDR2 FYNNEI. CDR3 protein: CASRKGDRVRNQPQHF. CDR3 DNA sequence: TGTGCCAGCAGGAAGGGGGACAGGGTACGCAATCAGCCCCAGCATTTT.

The chain links TRBV5-1 to TRBJ1-1, with a tentative D call TRBD1 (5 bases). The germline gives CDR1 SGHRS, CDR2 YFSETQ. With 2 bases removed from V and 1 base from J, the gap between germline ends came to 18 bases. The length of the CDR3 is 17 residues. The CDR3 nucleotides are TGCGCCAGCAGCTTTACCGTTCTGGACACTACGAACACTGAAGCTTTCTTT. It is translated as CASSFTVLDTTNTEAFF. The full variable domain, in which reference TRBV5-1 and TRBJ1-1 provide the parts outside the CDR3, is KAGVTQTPRYLIKTRGQQVTLSCSPISGHRSVSWYQQTPGQGLQFLFEYFSETQRNKGNFPGRFSGRQFSNSRSEMNVSTLELGDSALYLCASSFTVLDTTNTEAFFGQGTRLTVV.

This clone has only one observation. The chain combines TRBV28 with TRBJ1-2; 7 nucleotides agree with TRBD1. Germline loops: CDR1 MDHEN, CDR2 SYDVKM. The CDR3 sequence is 12 residues long. Trimming removed 7 bases from V and 3 bases from J; junction bases left unmatched: 2. In DNA, the CDR3 is TGTGCCAGCATGGGACAGTACTATGGCTACACCTTC. As protein: CASMGQYYGYTF.

V and J are TRBV5-5 and TRBJ2-6, with 11 bases fitting TRBD2. Germline assignment: CDR1 SGHKS and CDR2 YYEKEE (reference sequence). The CDR3 contains 18 residues. The J segment lost 2 bases and the V segment lost 3 bases, leaving 7 bases of the junction unmatched. CDR3 bases: TGTGCCAGCAGCTCCAGACTAGCGGGAAACCCTGGGGCCAACGTCCTGACTTTC. Translating gives CASSSRLAGNPGANVLTF.